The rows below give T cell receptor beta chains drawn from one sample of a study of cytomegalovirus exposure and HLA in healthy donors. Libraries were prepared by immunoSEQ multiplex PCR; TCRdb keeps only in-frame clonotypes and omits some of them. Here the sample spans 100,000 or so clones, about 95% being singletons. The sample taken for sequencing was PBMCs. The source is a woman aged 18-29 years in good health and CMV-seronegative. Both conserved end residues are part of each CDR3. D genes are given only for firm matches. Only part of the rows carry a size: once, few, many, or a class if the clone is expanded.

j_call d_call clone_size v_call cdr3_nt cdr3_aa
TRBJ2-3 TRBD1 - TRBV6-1 TGTGCCAGCACTAAGGGGACAGGGGGCTCAGATACGCAGTATTTT CASTKGTGGSDTQYF
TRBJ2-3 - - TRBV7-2 TGTGCCAGCAGCTTAGAGCACCCGCTGGATACGCAGTATTTT CASSLEHPLDTQYF
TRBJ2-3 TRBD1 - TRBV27 TGTGCCAGCACACCCCCCGACGGGACAGGGTCCTCAGATACGCAGTATTTT CASTPPDGTGSSDTQYF
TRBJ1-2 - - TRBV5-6 TGTGCCAGCAGCCGGAGTGGGTCCCCCTATGGCTACACCTTC CASSRSGSPYGYTF
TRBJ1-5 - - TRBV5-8 TGTGCCAGCAGTCGGGATAGGAATCAGCCCCAGCATTTT CASSRDRNQPQHF
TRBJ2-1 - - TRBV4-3 TGCGCCAGCAGCCAAGACGGAGTGAATGAGCAGTTCTTC CASSQDGVNEQFF
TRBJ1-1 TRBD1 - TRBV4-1 TGCGCCAGCAGCCAAGTGGGACAGGGGAACACTGAAGCTTTCTTT CASSQVGQGNTEAFF
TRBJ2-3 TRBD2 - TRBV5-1 TGCGCCAGCAGCCCCTCTAGCGGGAGGGCGACAGATACGCAGTATTTT CASSPSSGRATDTQYF
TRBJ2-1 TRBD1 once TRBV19 TGTGCCAGTAGTATATTAGAGGGGGCTATGAATGAGCAGTTCTTC CASSILEGAMNEQFF
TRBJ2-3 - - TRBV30 TGTGCCTGGAGCAGGACAGAGACTCACACAGATACGCAGTATTTT CAWSRTETHTDTQYF
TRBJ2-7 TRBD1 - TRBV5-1 TGCGCCAGCAGCCTGGGACAGGGGGGGTTTTCCTACGAGCAGTACTTC CASSLGQGGFSYEQYF
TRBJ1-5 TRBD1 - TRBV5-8 TGTGCCAGCAGCTTTCGGGACAGTCAGCCCCAGCATTTT CASSFRDSQPQHF
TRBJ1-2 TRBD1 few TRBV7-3 TGTGCCAGCAGCAAGACAGGGGTGGGTGGCTACACCTTC CASSKTGVGGYTF
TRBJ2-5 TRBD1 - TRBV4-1 TGCGCCAGCAGCCAAGGTTTACAGGGGGCAAGCCAAGAGACCCAGTACTTC CASSQGLQGASQETQYF
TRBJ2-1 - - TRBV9 TGTGCCAGCAGCGTAGCGGTTTACAATGAGCAGTTCTTC CASSVAVYNEQFF
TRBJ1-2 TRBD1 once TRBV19 TGTGCCAGTAGTATGAACCGGGGGACAGACTATGGCTACACCTTC CASSMNRGTDYGYTF
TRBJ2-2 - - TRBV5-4 TGTGCCAGCAGCTTGGGCGGGTCCGGGGAGCTGTTTTTT CASSLGGSGELFF
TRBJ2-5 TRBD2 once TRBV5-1 TGCGCCAGCAGCTTAATAGCGGGAGGGCAAGAGACCCAGTACTTC CASSLIAGGQETQYF
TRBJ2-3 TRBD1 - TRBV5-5 TGTGCCAGCAGCTGGGACAGGGGTACCACAGATACGCAGTATTTT CASSWDRGTTDTQYF
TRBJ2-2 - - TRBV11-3 TGTGCCAGCAGCTTTCCTGCGTCAGGGCCGGCCACCGGGGAGCTGTTTTTT CASSFPASGPATGELFF
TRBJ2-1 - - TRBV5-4 TGTGCCAGCAGCTTGATCAGCACAGCCCATTCGGAGCAGTTCTTC CASSLISTAHSEQFF
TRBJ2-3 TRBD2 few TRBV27 TGTGCCAGCAGTTTAGAGGCGGGAGGGCCGCGTAACACAGATACGCAGTATTTT CASSLEAGGPRNTDTQYF
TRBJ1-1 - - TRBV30 TGTGCCTCATTCAGGGAGGCGAACACTGAAGCTTTCTTT CASFREANTEAFF
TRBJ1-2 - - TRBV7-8 TGTGCCAGCAGTTTGAGGGAGGGGAACTATGGCTACACCTTC CASSLREGNYGYTF
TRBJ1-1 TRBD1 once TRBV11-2 TGTGCCAGCAGCTTAGCCCAGGGGGCGCTCACTGAAGCTTTCTTT CASSLAQGALTEAFF
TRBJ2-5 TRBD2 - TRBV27 TGTGCCAGCAGTCCGGGGACTAGCCTGGTGACCCAGTACTTC CASSPGTSLVTQYF